These T cell receptor beta chains were read from a single sample in a study of T-cell reconstitution after alpha-beta-depleted transplantation in children. TCRdb independently ran MiXCR on the PCR reads; one entry per CDR3 protein. The sample lists 250,000 to 300,000 distinct CDR3 sequences, over 8% seen once, with 10% in the top ten. The sequencing used PBMCs from the stem cell graft donor, collected from the stem cell graft. These receptors all come from a human donor who donated a stem cell graft to a child with SCID. Both conserved end residues are part of each CDR3. The order of the fields is clone size, V gene, CDR3 protein. Clone sizes are given selectively: once, few, many, or a class where the clone is expanded.

size: few; V: TRBV29-1; CDR3: CSVEGPVAFF
size: .; V: TRBV11-1; CDR3: CASSFGPGREETQYF
size: .; V: TRBV27; CDR3: CASRLWGGDTEAFF
size: few; V: TRBV7-2; CDR3: CASSSWTGNGYTF
size: .; V: TRBV6-2/TRBV6-3; CDR3: CASSTEYNEQFF
size: .; V: TRBV7-6; CDR3: CASSTSGTTLGETQYF
size: few; V: TRBV7-9; CDR3: CASSLTGGAGTEAFF
size: few; V: TRBV15; CDR3: CATSRDHYTTDTQYF
size: .; V: TRBV5-8; CDR3: CASSLPPGGQETQYF
size: many; V: TRBV12-3/TRBV12-4; CDR3: CASSLAWYNEQFF
size: .; V: TRBV10-2; CDR3: CASSESRLTAEAFF
size: .; V: TRBV29-1; CDR3: CSVGTGGGNSPLHF
size: .; V: TRBV6-1; CDR3: CASSYGVMLGTDTQYF
size: few; V: TRBV9; CDR3: CASSVTPGTGGNTEAFF
size: .; V: TRBV20-1; CDR3: CSARDLLGRWDGEQYF
size: few; V: TRBV2; CDR3: CASRTAWSGEQFF
size: few; V: TRBV27; CDR3: CASSQGSRGYEQYF
size: many; V: TRBV20-1; CDR3: CSAIRPAGDTDTQYF
size: few; V: TRBV27; CDR3: CASSVVRGGTDTQYF
size: .; V: TRBV5-1; CDR3: CASSLVSGTEAFF
size: many; V: TRBV6-1; CDR3: CASSQEVGPPDTQYF
size: few; V: TRBV11-1; CDR3: CASSWGPGGNTGELFF
size: .; V: TRBV29-1; CDR3: CSYRGQANTPRGNEQFF
size: few; V: TRBV20-1; CDR3: CSAQRGAGETQYF
size: many; V: TRBV12-3/TRBV12-4; CDR3: CASGITDTQYF
size: few; V: TRBV3-1; CDR3: CASSHMNRDSGYTF
size: once; V: TRBV20-1; CDR3: CSARDRYPDENQYF
size: .; V: TRBV7-6; CDR3: CASSFQQGGNEQYF